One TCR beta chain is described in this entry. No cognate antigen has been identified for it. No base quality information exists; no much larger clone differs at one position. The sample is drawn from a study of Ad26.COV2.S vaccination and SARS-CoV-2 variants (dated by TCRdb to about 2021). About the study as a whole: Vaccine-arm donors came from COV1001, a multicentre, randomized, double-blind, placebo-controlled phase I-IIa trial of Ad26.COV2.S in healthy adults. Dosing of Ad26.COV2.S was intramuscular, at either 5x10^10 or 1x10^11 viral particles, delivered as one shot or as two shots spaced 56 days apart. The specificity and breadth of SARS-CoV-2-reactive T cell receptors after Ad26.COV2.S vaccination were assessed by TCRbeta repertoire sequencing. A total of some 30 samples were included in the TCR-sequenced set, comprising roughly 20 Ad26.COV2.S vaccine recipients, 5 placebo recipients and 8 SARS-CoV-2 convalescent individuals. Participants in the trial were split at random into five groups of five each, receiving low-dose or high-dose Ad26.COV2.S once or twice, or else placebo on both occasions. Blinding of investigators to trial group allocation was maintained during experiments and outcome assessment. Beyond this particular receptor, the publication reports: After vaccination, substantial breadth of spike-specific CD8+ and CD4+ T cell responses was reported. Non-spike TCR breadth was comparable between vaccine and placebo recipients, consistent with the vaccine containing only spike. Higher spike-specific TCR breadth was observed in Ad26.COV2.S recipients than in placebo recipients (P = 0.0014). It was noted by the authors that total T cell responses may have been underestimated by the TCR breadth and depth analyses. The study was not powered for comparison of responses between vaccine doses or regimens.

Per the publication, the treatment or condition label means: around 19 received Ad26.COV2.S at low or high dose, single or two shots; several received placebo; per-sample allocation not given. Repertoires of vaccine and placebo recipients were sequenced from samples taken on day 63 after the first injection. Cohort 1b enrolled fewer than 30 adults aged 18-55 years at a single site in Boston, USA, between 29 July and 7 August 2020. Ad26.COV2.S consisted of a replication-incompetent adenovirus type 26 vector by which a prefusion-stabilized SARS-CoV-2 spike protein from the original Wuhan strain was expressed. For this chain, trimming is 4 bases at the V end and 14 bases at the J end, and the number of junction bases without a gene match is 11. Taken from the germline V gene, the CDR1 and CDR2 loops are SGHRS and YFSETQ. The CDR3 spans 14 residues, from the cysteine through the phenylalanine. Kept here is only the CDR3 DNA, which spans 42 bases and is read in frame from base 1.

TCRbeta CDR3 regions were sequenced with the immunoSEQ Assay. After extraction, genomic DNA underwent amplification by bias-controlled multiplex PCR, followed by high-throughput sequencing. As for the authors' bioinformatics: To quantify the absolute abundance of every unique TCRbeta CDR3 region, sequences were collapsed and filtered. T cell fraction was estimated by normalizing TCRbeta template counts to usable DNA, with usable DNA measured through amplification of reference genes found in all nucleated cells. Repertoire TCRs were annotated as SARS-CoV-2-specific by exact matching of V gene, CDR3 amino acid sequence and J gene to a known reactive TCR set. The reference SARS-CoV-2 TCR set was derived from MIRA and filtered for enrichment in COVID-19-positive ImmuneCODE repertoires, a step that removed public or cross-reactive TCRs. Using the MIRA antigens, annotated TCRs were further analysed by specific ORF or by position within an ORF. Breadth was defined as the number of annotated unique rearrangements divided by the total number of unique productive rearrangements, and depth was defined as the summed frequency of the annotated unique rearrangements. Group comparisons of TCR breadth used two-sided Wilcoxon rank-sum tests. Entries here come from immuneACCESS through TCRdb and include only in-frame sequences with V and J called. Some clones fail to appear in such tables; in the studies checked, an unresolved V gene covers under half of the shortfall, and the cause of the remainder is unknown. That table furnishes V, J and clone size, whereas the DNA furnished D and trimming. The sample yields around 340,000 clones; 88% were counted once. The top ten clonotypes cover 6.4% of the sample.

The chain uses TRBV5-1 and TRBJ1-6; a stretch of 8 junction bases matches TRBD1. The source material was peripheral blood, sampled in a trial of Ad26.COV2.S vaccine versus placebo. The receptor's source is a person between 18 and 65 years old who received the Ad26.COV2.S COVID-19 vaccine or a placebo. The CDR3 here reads CASSSGQGLSTLHF. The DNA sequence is TGCGCCAGCAGCAGCGGACAGGGCCTATCGACCCTCCACTTT.